A single sample gave rise to the 19 T cell receptor beta chains below, sequenced in a study of glioma-infiltrating T cells. Using RNA template, CDR3s of TCR alpha and beta were amplified with iRepertoire arm-PCR. One entry per CDR3 protein, called by TCRdb with MiXCR from the multiplex PCR reads. The profile shows roughly 350,000 distinct CDR3 sequences, around 45% of them singletons. The sequenced sample consisted of glioma tissue, nonneoplastic brain tissue, or PBMCs (not recorded which). The receptors derive from a human donor with low-grade glioma or glioblastoma, undergoing nonglioma brain surgery, or in good health (not recorded which).

The V and J genes are TRBV28 and TRBJ2-7; possibly TRBD1 for D (6 bases). Trimming took 2 bases from V and 2 from J, leaving 10 bases between them. The CDR3 is 14 residues long. CDR1 is MDHEN, CDR2 SYDVKM, per germline. In DNA form, the CDR3 reads TGTGCCAGCAGTTTAAGGACAGACGCCTACGAGCAGTACTTC. Translated: CASSLRTDAYEQYF.

This chain joins TRBV12-3 or TRBV12-4 and TRBJ2-1; TRBD2 agrees at 7 bases. The CDR3 spans 16 residues. Trimming took 7 bases from V and 7 from J; bases not matched to a gene: 16. CDR3 region: CASIPNGGGWGNEQFF. The CDR3 nucleotides read TGTGCCAGCATTCCTAATGGGGGGGGGTGGGGGAATGAGCAGTTCTTC.

The chain is built from TRBV5-1 and TRBJ2-7; TRBD2 matches 9 bases. Germline CDR1 SGHRS, CDR2 YFSETQ. Losses at the gene ends were 4 bases for V and 3 bases for J; bases not matched to a gene: 11. CDR3 size: 16 residues. CDR3 sequence: CASSPRPLAGLYEQYF. The CDR3 nucleotides read TGCGCCAGCAGCCCTAGACCCCTAGCGGGACTCTACGAGCAGTACTTC.

CDR3 DNA sequence: TGCAGTGCTCCCGTGCAGGGAAGGTCACCCCTCCACTTT. It yields the protein CSAPVQGRSPLHF. The genes are TRBV20-1 and TRBJ1-6; the D gene is possibly TRBD1 (5 bases). The CDR3 runs 13 residues. V was pared by 5 bases and J by 10 bases, with 15 bases between. Germline V gene sequence: CDR1 DFQATT, CDR2 SNEGSKA (reference sequence).

The chain is built from TRBV2 and TRBJ1-1; D perhaps matches TRBD1 (6 bases). This CDR3 region has 14 residues. Germline V gene lookup returns CDR1 SNHLY and CDR2 FYNNEI. The V and J ends lost 6 bases and 7 bases respectively, with 18 bases between them. The CDR3: CASRDLGQSIEAFF. In nucleotides, the CDR3 is TGTGCCAGCAGGGATCTCGGACAGTCCATTGAAGCTTTCTTT.

This sequence joins TRBV5-4 and TRBJ2-3; no clear D. V dropped 3 bases and J dropped 2 bases, with 7 bases sitting between them. The CDR3 extends over 13 amino acids. Germline V gene sequence: CDR1 SGHNT, CDR2 YYREEE (reference sequence). Written as DNA, the CDR3 is TGTGCCAGCAGCTCGGACCCCACAGATACGCAGTATTTT. This gives the protein CASSSDPTDTQYF.

As regards this clonotype: Given a much more abundant clone one base away, this may be a read error. The chain carries TRBV6-5 and TRBJ1-2, with a tentative D call TRBD1 (5 bases). Trimming cost V 5 bases and J 9 bases, with 22 bases left between them. Germline CDR1 and CDR2: MNHEY and SVGAGI. The CDR3 length is 15 residues. The CDR3 region is CASSPPWVGTGSYTF. CDR3 DNA: TGTGCCAGCAGTCCGCCCTGGGTGGGGACTGGCAGCTACACCTTC.

The V and J genes are TRBV6-1 and TRBJ1-3; no definite D call. Trimming shortened V by 6 bases and J by 4 bases, and 13 bases separated the two germline ends. Germline V gene sequence: CDR1 MNHNS, CDR2 SASEGT. CDR3 length equals 14 residues. The CDR3: CASSSALWGNTIYF. In DNA form, the CDR3 reads TGTGCCAGCAGCAGCGCCCTGTGGGGAAACACCATATATTTT.

The J gene is TRBJ1-5, the V gene TRBV6-2 or TRBV6-3, with D perhaps TRBD1 (6 bases). This CDR3 contains 15 residues. CDR1 MNHEY and CDR2 SVGEGT come from the germline V gene. Trimming shortened V by 7 bases and J by 7 bases, and 20 bases separated the two germline ends. The CDR3 DNA follows: TGTGCCAGCACCGTAACCACAGGGATAGGACAGCCCCAGCATTTT. Translated, it gives CASTVTTGIGQPQHF.

This chain connects TRBV4-1 to TRBJ2-5; 8 nucleotides align to TRBD1. The CDR3 extends over 14 amino acids. The trim removed 3 bases at V and 5 bases at J, leaving 5 bases unmatched. The germline gives CDR1 MGHRA, CDR2 YSYEKL. Here the CDR3 DNA reads TGCGCCAGCAGCCACCGGACAGGGTTGGAGACCCAGTACTTC. Its translation: CASSHRTGLETQYF.

As for this clonotype: The junction departs from the called germline gene at one end, perhaps through a read error. The chain has TRBV6-1 and TRBJ2-3; the match to TRBD2 covers 10 bases. The CDR3 has 15 residues. Looked up from germline, CDR1 is MNHNS and CDR2 is SASEGT. CDR3 in amino acids: CASSTRTSGTDTRYF. The CDR3 nucleotides are TGTGCCAGCAGTACTCGGACTAGCGGCACAGATACGCGGTATTTT.

This clonotype was recorded a few times. The chain has TRBV20-1 and TRBJ2-3, with 7 bases identical to TRBD2. Looked up from germline, CDR1 is DFQATT and CDR2 is SNEGSKA (reference sequence). The length of the CDR3 is 15 residues. V gave up 8 bases and J gave up 5 bases; unmatched junction bases: 16. Here the CDR3 reads CSSPMGQRGQDTQYF. The CDR3 nucleotides are TGCAGTTCTCCTATGGGCCAGCGGGGCCAAGATACGCAGTATTTT.

As for this clonotype: The junction shows a germline mismatch at one end, possibly a read error. The V and J genes are TRBV6-2 or TRBV6-3 and TRBJ2-1; 9 nucleotides agree with TRBD1. The CDR3 is made up of 17 amino acids. Germline CDR1 and CDR2: MNHEY and SVGEGT. Here the CDR3 reads CASRPGTGYGSYNKQFF. The DNA for the CDR3 is TGTGCCAGCAGACCCGGGACAGGGTACGGCTCCTACAATAAGCAGTTCTTC.

Notes on this clonotype: A read error may produce the germline difference seen at one junction end. The genes are TRBV4-2 and TRBJ2-7; 10 bases map to TRBD2. CDR3 length: 15 amino acids. CDR1 and CDR2 (germline): LGHNA, YNFKEQ. As DNA, the CDR3 is TGTGCCAGCAGCAAAGAAGCTAGCGGGAGTGCCAAGCAGTACTTC. It specifies CASSKEASGSAKQYF.

The gene calls are TRBV7-2 and TRBJ2-6; D remains unclear. CDR1 SGHTA and CDR2 FQGNSA come from the germline V gene. The CDR3 totals 11 residues. CDR3 in DNA: TGTGCACCAGACCGGGCCAACGTCCTGACTTTC. It specifies CAPDRANVLTF. The whole variable domain, filled in from reference TRBV7-2 and TRBJ2-6, reads GAGVSQSPSNKVTEKGKDVELRCDPISGHTALYWYRQSLGQGLEFLIYFQGNSAPDKSGLPSDRFSAERTGGSVSTLTIQRTQQEDSAVYLCAPDRANVLTFGAGSRLTVL.

To note about this clonotype: This sequence may be a read error, since a much larger clone differs from it by one base. The chain carries TRBV28 and TRBJ2-7; D may be TRBD2 (6 bases). Germline CDR1 and CDR2: MDHEN and SYDVKM. V lost 7 bases and J lost 2, with 15 bases in between. This CDR3 region has 14 residues. The CDR3 spells CASNPNGGPYEQYF. The DNA for the CDR3 is TGTGCCAGCAACCCCAACGGGGGTCCCTACGAGCAGTACTTC.

To note about this clonotype: A junction end diverges from the germline sequence, so it may reflect a read error. The gene calls are TRBV7-6 and TRBJ1-4, with D perhaps TRBD1 (6 bases). Germline assignment: CDR1 SGHVS and CDR2 FNYEAQ. The CDR3 loop spans 16 amino acids. This CDR3 reads CASSLKAGATNERLFF. The CDR3 nucleotides read TGTGCCAGCAGCCTTAAAGCAGGGGCAACTAATGAAAGACTGTTTTTT.

This clonotype was counted a single time. The chain recombines TRBV20-1 with TRBJ2-7; unclear D gene. This CDR3 comprises 14 residues. V was pared by 2 bases and J by 5 bases, with 16 bases between. Germline-derived CDR1 and CDR2 are DFQATT and SNEGSKA (reference sequence). The CDR3 loop reads CSARRQIVLHEQYF. The CDR3 DNA is TGCAGTGCTAGACGTCAGATCGTCCTTCACGAGCAGTACTTC.

This clonotype appeared a single time. The chain uses TRBV7-9 and TRBJ2-3; D not certain. V shed 7 bases and J shed 2 bases, with 13 bases lying between them. This CDR3 has 14 amino acids. CDR1 SEHNR and CDR2 FQNEAQ come from the germline V gene (reference sequence). CDR3 protein: CASTSWNTTDTQYF. CDR3 nucleotides: TGTGCCAGCACTTCTTGGAACACCACAGATACGCAGTATTTT.